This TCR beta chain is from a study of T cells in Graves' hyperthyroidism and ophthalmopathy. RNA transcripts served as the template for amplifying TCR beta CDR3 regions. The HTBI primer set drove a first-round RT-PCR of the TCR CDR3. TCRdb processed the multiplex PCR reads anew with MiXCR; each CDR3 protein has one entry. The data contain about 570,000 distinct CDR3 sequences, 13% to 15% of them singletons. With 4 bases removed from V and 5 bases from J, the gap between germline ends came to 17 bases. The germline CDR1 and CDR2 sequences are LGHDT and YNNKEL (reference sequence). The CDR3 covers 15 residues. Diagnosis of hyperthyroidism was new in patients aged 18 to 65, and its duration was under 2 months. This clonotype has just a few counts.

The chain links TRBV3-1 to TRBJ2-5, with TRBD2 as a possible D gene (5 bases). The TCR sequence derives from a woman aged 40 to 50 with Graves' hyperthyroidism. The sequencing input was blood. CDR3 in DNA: TGTGCCAGCAGCCCCAGGAAAGGACTTGGCGAGACCCAGTACTTC. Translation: CASSPRKGLGETQYF.